The clone carrying this T cell receptor (beta chain) was picked up one time. Its specificity is unknown. The sample originates from a study of T cells in tuberculosis. The wider study: Within 7 days of starting treatment, or before, PBMC were stored.

Data came from immunoSEQ multiplex PCR; TCRdb stores just in-frame clones and leaves some out. The profile shows about 34,000 clones, under 95% of them singletons. Time point here: new active TB diagnosis, blood taken before or within 7 days of starting treatment. Each clinical donor contributed on average around 110,000 T cells from unsorted cryopreserved PBMC. Findings of the study overall: Smaller distances to GMM-specific TCRs suggested their expansion in active tuberculosis.

This clonotype originated in an adult with tuberculosis. The material was PBMCs, obtained at tuberculosis diagnosis.

The CDR3 here is CASSIDRGLQPQHF. The CDR3 DNA reads TGTGCCAGCAGTATAGACAGGGGGCTTCAGCCCCAGCATTTT. This rearrangement joins TRBV27 to TRBJ1-5; 10 nucleotides line up with TRBD1. V lost 5 bases to trimming and J lost 6 bases; unmatched junction nucleotides: 4. Germline V gene sequence: CDR1 MNHEY, CDR2 SMNVEV (reference sequence). The CDR3 extends over 14 amino acids.